A single TCR beta chain is shown here with its context. The source of the sample is a study of blood T cell repertoires in COVID-19. Across the study: Acute and convalescent COVID-19 samples came from the United States, Italy and Spain. The cDNA or gDNA used as material had been derived from T cells, B-cell-depleted T cells, or PBMCs.

As handled by the study authors: For nucleated cells, counts were estimated from reference gene primer amplification. Profiled with immunoSEQ multiplex PCR; TCRdb holds only in-frame clones, not every one. For V, J and clone size, that table is used; D and trimming come from the DNA. The table includes some 150,000 clones, roughly 85% detected once. The source of this sequence is a man aged 35-49 years with acute or convalescent COVID-19. Sequencing input: peripheral blood.

The CDR3 is CAWSVGLATSEQFF. For the CDR3, the DNA is TGTGCCTGGAGTGTTGGACTAGCGACAAGTGAGCAGTTCTTC. The rearrangement joins TRBV30 to TRBJ2-1; 9 positions agree with TRBD2. The CDR3 extends over 14 amino acids. Germline CDR1 GTSNPN, CDR2 SVGIG (reference sequence). The junction had 6 bases not matched to a gene; V was cut back by 0 bases and J by 9 bases.